A selection of T cell receptor beta chains follows, all from one sample in a study of OX40 agonist ivuxolimab in advanced cancers. Assay used: immunoSEQ multiplex PCR; TCRdb lists only in-frame clones, some missing. The data contain 45,000 to 70,000 clones, about 83% of them singletons. The sequencing here drew on CD4+ or CD8+ T cells sorted from blood, taken in a trial of the OX40 agonist ivuxolimab. These receptors all stem from an adult with an advanced solid tumor such as melanoma, head and neck, liver or kidney cancer. CDR3s include the opening cysteine and the closing phenylalanine or tryptophan. Each record gives: V gene, CDR3 length, clone size, J gene, D gene, CDR3 DNA, CDR3 protein. The D gene is left open where the match is weak. Not every row has a clone size; where given, it reads once, few, many or a size class.

V gene: TRBV9; CDR3 length: 14; clone size: -; J gene: TRBJ2-1; D gene: -; CDR3 DNA: TGTGCCAGCAGCGTAGTCTCAATTACCAATGAGCAGTTCTTC; CDR3 protein: CASSVVSITNEQFF
V gene: TRBV2; CDR3 length: 14; clone size: -; J gene: TRBJ1-6; D gene: TRBD1; CDR3 DNA: TGTGCCAGCAGCCCGGGACAGAGAAATTCACCCCTCCACTTT; CDR3 protein: CASSPGQRNSPLHF
V gene: TRBV6-5; CDR3 length: 14; clone size: -; J gene: TRBJ2-3; D gene: -; CDR3 DNA: TGTGCCAGCAGTTACGGGGGTAGCACAGATACGCAGTATTTT; CDR3 protein: CASSYGGSTDTQYF
V gene: TRBV5-1; CDR3 length: 14; clone size: -; J gene: TRBJ2-3; D gene: TRBD1; CDR3 DNA: TGCGCCAGCAGCCGGGGGACAGGGAAAGATACGCAGTATTTT; CDR3 protein: CASSRGTGKDTQYF
V gene: TRBV11-3; CDR3 length: 14; clone size: -; J gene: TRBJ2-3; D gene: -; CDR3 DNA: TGTGCCAGCAGCCCCCGGACTGGTGCAGATACGCAGTATTTT; CDR3 protein: CASSPRTGADTQYF
V gene: TRBV7-9; CDR3 length: 14; clone size: -; J gene: TRBJ2-3; D gene: TRBD1; CDR3 DNA: TGTGCCAGCAGCTTGGGACAGGGGGCAGATACGCAGTATTTT; CDR3 protein: CASSLGQGADTQYF
V gene: TRBV19; CDR3 length: 13; clone size: -; J gene: TRBJ1-1; D gene: -; CDR3 DNA: TGTGCCAGTACCCCCGGGAGGAACACTGAAGCTTTCTTT; CDR3 protein: CASTPGRNTEAFF
V gene: TRBV7-8; CDR3 length: 16; clone size: -; J gene: TRBJ1-1; D gene: -; CDR3 DNA: TGTGCCAGCAGACAGCAACCAAAAGCGCGGATCACTGAAGCTTTCTTT; CDR3 protein: CASRQQPKARITEAFF
V gene: TRBV7-9; CDR3 length: 18; clone size: many; J gene: TRBJ1-1; D gene: -; CDR3 DNA: TGTGCCAGCAGCTTAGTTTGGGAAACCGATAGAGCAAGCACTGAAGCTTTCTTT; CDR3 protein: CASSLVWETDRASTEAFF
V gene: TRBV5-1; CDR3 length: 15; clone size: -; J gene: TRBJ1-5; D gene: TRBD1; CDR3 DNA: TGCGCCAGCAGTTATGGACAGGGGGCGAATCAGCCCCAGCATTTT; CDR3 protein: CASSYGQGANQPQHF
V gene: TRBV6-1; CDR3 length: 15; clone size: -; J gene: TRBJ2-5; D gene: -; CDR3 DNA: TGTGCCAGCAGTGGGAGACAGCACAGTCAAGAGACCCAGTACTTC; CDR3 protein: CASSGRQHSQETQYF
V gene: TRBV19; CDR3 length: 10; clone size: -; J gene: TRBJ1-5; D gene: -; CDR3 DNA: TGTGCCAGTGGGGACGGACCTAGACATTTT; CDR3 protein: CASGDGPRHF
V gene: TRBV20-1; CDR3 length: 11; clone size: -; J gene: TRBJ2-7; D gene: -; CDR3 DNA: TGCAGTGCTAGTAGTGGGGACGAGCAGTACTTC; CDR3 protein: CSASSGDEQYF
V gene: TRBV5-8; CDR3 length: 11; clone size: -; J gene: TRBJ1-2; D gene: -; CDR3 DNA: TGTGCCAGCTCCCAAGCGGCTGGCTACACCTTC; CDR3 protein: CASSQAAGYTF
V gene: TRBV19; CDR3 length: 14; clone size: -; J gene: TRBJ2-5; D gene: -; CDR3 DNA: TGTGCCAGTAGTAATCCGGGAGTTCAAGAGACCCAGTACTTC; CDR3 protein: CASSNPGVQETQYF
V gene: TRBV28; CDR3 length: 14; clone size: -; J gene: TRBJ1-5; D gene: TRBD1; CDR3 DNA: TGTGCCAGCAGTTTAGGGACAGTTAATCAGCCCCAGCATTTT; CDR3 protein: CASSLGTVNQPQHF
V gene: TRBV7-9; CDR3 length: 11; clone size: -; J gene: TRBJ2-7; D gene: -; CDR3 DNA: TGTGCCAGCGGCGGACACAACGAGCAGTACTTC; CDR3 protein: CASGGHNEQYF
V gene: TRBV21-1; CDR3 length: 13; clone size: -; J gene: TRBJ1-1; D gene: -; CDR3 DNA: TGTGCCAGCAGCAAGGGGGGCGACACTGAAGCTTTCTTT; CDR3 protein: CASSKGGDTEAFF
V gene: TRBV15; CDR3 length: 11; clone size: once; J gene: TRBJ1-4; D gene: -; CDR3 DNA: TGTGCCACCAGAGGCCCCGAAAAACTGTTTTTT; CDR3 protein: CATRGPEKLFF
V gene: TRBV28; CDR3 length: 17; clone size: -; J gene: TRBJ1-3; D gene: -; CDR3 DNA: TGTGCCAGCAGTTCTCACGCGGTGAGGGAAGGTGGAAACACCATATATTTT; CDR3 protein: CASSSHAVREGGNTIYF
V gene: TRBV7-8; CDR3 length: 15; clone size: once; J gene: TRBJ1-3; D gene: -; CDR3 DNA: TGTGCCAGCAGCTTAGAGGGGAGCTCTGGAAACACCATATATTTT; CDR3 protein: CASSLEGSSGNTIYF
V gene: TRBV9; CDR3 length: 15; clone size: -; J gene: TRBJ1-6; D gene: -; CDR3 DNA: TGTGCCAGCAGCGTAGACGGTTCCTATAATTCACCCCTCCACTTT; CDR3 protein: CASSVDGSYNSPLHF